A selection of T cell receptor beta chains follows, all from one sample in a study of blood T cell repertoires in COVID-19. The repertoire was sequenced with immunoSEQ multiplex PCR; TCRdb's copy has only in-frame clones and lacks some. Of 400,000 to 450,000 clones detected, approximately 90% appear once; the ten largest clones hold roughly 1.4%. The sample taken for sequencing was peripheral blood. These TCRs come from a woman in her 30s with active or convalescent COVID-19. Each CDR3 is given with its conserved first and last residue. D genes are given only for firm matches. Clone size is not always given. Where it is, it says once, few, many or a class for expanded clones.

V	J	D	size	CDR3	DNA
TRBV10-1	TRBJ2-6	NA	NA	CASSEGTGANVLTF	TGCGCCAGCAGTGAGGGCACTGGGGCCAACGTCCTGACTTTC
TRBV4-1	TRBJ1-1	NA	NA	CASSQGGMGAWVTEAFF	TGCGCCAGCAGCCAAGGCGGCATGGGGGCCTGGGTCACTGAAGCTTTCTTT
TRBV6-1	TRBJ2-3	NA	NA	CASSEVLRGRYF	TGTGCCAGCAGTGAAGTTTTGCGGGGTAGATATTTT
TRBV4-2	TRBJ2-2	TRBD2	NA	CASSQEVAGEDTGELFF	TGTGCCAGCAGCCAAGAGGTAGCGGGGGAAGACACCGGGGAGCTGTTTTTT
TRBV3-1/TRBV3-2	TRBJ1-6	NA	NA	CASSQGGAYNSPLHF	TGTGCCAGCAGCCAAGGGGGCGCCTATAATTCACCCCTCCACTTT
TRBV11-2	TRBJ2-7	NA	NA	CASSLLSLSEQYF	TGTGCCAGCAGCTTACTTTCCCTCTCCGAGCAGTACTTC
TRBV14	TRBJ1-2	TRBD1	NA	CASSPWTGDVYGYTF	TGTGCCAGCAGCCCTTGGACAGGGGACGTCTATGGCTACACCTTC
TRBV9	TRBJ1-6	TRBD1	NA	CASSDPGQGANSPLHF	TGTGCCAGCAGCGACCCGGGACAGGGGGCAAATTCACCCCTCCACTTT
TRBV11-3	TRBJ2-1	TRBD2	NA	CASSLAGGFGNEQFF	TGTGCCAGCAGCTTAGCGGGGGGGTTCGGCAATGAGCAGTTCTTC
TRBV30	TRBJ2-1	NA	NA	CAWSRGLVDEQFF	TGTGCCTGGAGTCGTGGCTTGGTTGATGAGCAGTTCTTC
TRBV12-3/TRBV12-4	TRBJ2-1	NA	few	CASSLDNNEQFF	TGTGCCAGCAGTTTAGATAACAATGAGCAGTTCTTC
TRBV6-5	TRBJ1-4	NA	NA	CASRAPGVGKLFF	TGTGCCAGCAGAGCCCCAGGGGTAGGAAAACTGTTTTTT
TRBV7-8	TRBJ1-3	NA	NA	CASSLGDSGNTIYF	TGTGCCAGCAGCTTAGGAGACTCTGGAAACACCATATATTTT